The sequence of this T cell receptor beta chain was determined in a study of T cell responses to AZD1222 COVID-19 vaccine. Study-level results: Possibly, clonal diversity was underestimated; donors were largely white British and included more females.

Concerning this clone: As yet, its antigen is unknown.

V was pared by 1 base and J by 2 bases, with 6 bases of the junction left unmatched. Germline CDR1 is LGHDT and CDR2 is YNNKEL (reference sequence). The CDR3 sequence is 18 residues long. Sequencing was performed with immunoSEQ multiplex PCR; in TCRdb, only in-frame clones are kept and a portion is missing. The data contain about 180,000 clones, 90% of them singletons. This chain joins TRBV3-1 (or the pseudogene TRBV3-2) and TRBJ2-3, with TRBD2 identical over 13 bases. Sequencing used peripheral blood, obtained 28 days after the second dose of the MenACWY control vaccine. This TCR derives from an adult who received the MenACWY meningococcal vaccine as a control. The CDR3, as DNA: TGTGCCAGCAGCCAAGCGGGAACTAGCGGGAGGGACACAGATACGCAGTATTTT. Amino acid sequence: CASSQAGTSGRDTDTQYF.